Listed below are T cell receptor beta chains from one sample, sequenced in a study of blood T cell repertoires in COVID-19. Some clones are missing from TCRdb's copy, which holds only in-frame ones; the method was immunoSEQ multiplex PCR. The sample lists some 53,000 clones, about 92% occurring once. Sequenced material: peripheral blood. The receptors were gathered from a human donor in a cohort sampled during active COVID-19. Both conserved end residues are part of each CDR3. The D gene is left open where the match is weak. A clone size is listed for some rows: how often the clone was seen (once, few, many), or a class if it is expanded.

d_call,v_call,j_call,clone_size,cdr3_nt,cdr3_aa
-,TRBV29-1,TRBJ2-6,-,TGCAGCGTTGCGATTGCAGGTAGCTCTGGGGCCAACGTCCTGACTTTC,CSVAIAGSSGANVLTF
TRBD1,TRBV6-5,TRBJ1-6,-,TGTGCCAGCAGTTCCTCCCGGACAGGGGGAAATTCACCCCTCCACTTT,CASSSSRTGGNSPLHF
-,TRBV10-2,TRBJ1-1,-,TGCGCCAGCAGCTCCGGGGACACTGAAGCTTTCTTT,CASSSGDTEAFF
-,TRBV3-1/TRBV3-2,TRBJ1-1,-,TGTGCCAGCAGCCAAGAAGTGGGGGGTGCCGACACTGAAGCTTTCTTT,CASSQEVGGADTEAFF
-,TRBV30,TRBJ2-3,-,TGTGCCTGGACTGTGCGTCTAGCGGATACGCAGTATTTT,CAWTVRLADTQYF
TRBD2,TRBV6-2/TRBV6-3,TRBJ2-1,once,TGTGCCAGCAGTTACTCGGGACTAGCGGGAGTTTCCTACAATGAGCAGTTCTTC,CASSYSGLAGVSYNEQFF
-,TRBV7-2,TRBJ1-1,-,TGTGCCAGCAGCCCCAGGCCCCCTGACAGTGGTACTGAAGCTTTCTTT,CASSPRPPDSGTEAFF
TRBD1,TRBV29-1,TRBJ2-5,-,TGCAGCGTTGAAGGACAGGGGGCCCAAGAGACCCAGTACTTC,CSVEGQGAQETQYF
-,TRBV24-1,TRBJ2-5,-,TGTGCCACCAGTGCCCCTTGGGAGCAAGAGACCCAGTACTTC,CATSAPWEQETQYF
TRBD2,TRBV11-2,TRBJ2-3,-,TGTGCCAGCAGCACCTGGACTAGCGGGAACACAGATACGCAGTATTTT,CASSTWTSGNTDTQYF
-,TRBV5-4,TRBJ1-2,-,TGTGCCAGCAGCTTTAATCGGGGGGATGGCTACACCTTC,CASSFNRGDGYTF
TRBD2,TRBV9,TRBJ2-5,-,TGTGCCAGCAGCGAATCGAGCGGGAGGGCCGGAGAGACCCAGTACTTC,CASSESSGRAGETQYF
TRBD1,TRBV5-6,TRBJ2-2,-,TGTGCCAGCAGCTGGGGGACAGACACCGGGGAGCTGTTTTTT,CASSWGTDTGELFF
TRBD2,TRBV28,TRBJ2-3,-,TGTGCCAGCAGGGGAGGGCTAGCGGGAGTAGATACGCAGTATTTT,CASRGGLAGVDTQYF
TRBD2,TRBV24-1,TRBJ2-1,once,TGTGCCACCGGACTAGCGGGAGGCTATGAGCAGTTCTTC,CATGLAGGYEQFF
-,TRBV5-6,TRBJ2-7,-,TGTGCCAGCAGCCCGGGTACATTGTCTTCGGTCGAGCAGTACTTC,CASSPGTLSSVEQYF
-,TRBV21-1,TRBJ2-7,-,TGTGCCAGCAGCAGTAAGCGGGAGGGCTCGTCGGACGAGCAGTACTTC,CASSSKREGSSDEQYF
TRBD2,TRBV15,TRBJ2-7,-,TGTGCCACCAGCAGAGATAGCGGGGGGCCCATCGAGCAGTACTTC,CATSRDSGGPIEQYF
-,TRBV3-1/TRBV3-2,TRBJ2-7,-,TGTGCCAGCAGCCCCGCCCCGCGGCGGGGTCGGAGCTCCTACGAGCAGTACTTC,CASSPAPRRGRSSYEQYF
-,TRBV7-9,TRBJ2-3,-,TGTGCCAGCAGCCCAAATCCGGGAGAGGGTACAGATACGCAGTATTTT,CASSPNPGEGTDTQYF
-,TRBV19,TRBJ2-1,-,TGTGCCAGTAGTATAAATAACCGACCCTCGGGCAATGAGCAGTTCTTC,CASSINNRPSGNEQFF
-,TRBV27,TRBJ1-1,-,TGTGCCAGCAGCCCCCTCAACCTAATGAACACTGAAGCTTTCTTT,CASSPLNLMNTEAFF
-,TRBV19,TRBJ2-4,-,TGTGCCAGTAGTATAGTTAAGACTAGAAACATTCAGTACTTC,CASSIVKTRNIQYF
TRBD1,TRBV4-1,TRBJ2-7,few,TGCGCCAGCAGCCAAGATTCAGGGGGTGCTTTAGAGCAGTACTTC,CASSQDSGGALEQYF
-,TRBV9,TRBJ1-3,-,TGTGCCAGCAGCGTAGCGTCTGGGGGGAACACCATATATTTT,CASSVASGGNTIYF
-,TRBV11-2,TRBJ2-7,-,TGTGCCAGCAGCTTAGACTGGGGGCAGGGCTACGAGCAGTACTTC,CASSLDWGQGYEQYF
TRBD2,TRBV10-3,TRBJ2-1,-,TGTGCCATCAGTGGACTAGCGGGCGTCAATGAGCAGTTCTTC,CAISGLAGVNEQFF
-,TRBV7-8,TRBJ1-1,-,TGTGCCAGCAGCTTAGCGCTCGTGACAGTGAACACTGAAGCTTTCTTT,CASSLALVTVNTEAFF
TRBD2,TRBV18,TRBJ2-3,-,TGTGCCAGCTCACTGGCTAGCGGGTACACAGATACGCAGTATTTT,CASSLASGYTDTQYF
-,TRBV18,TRBJ1-2,-,TGTGCCAGCTCACCGGACATGGACTATGGCTACACCTTC,CASSPDMDYGYTF
TRBD2,TRBV6-5,TRBJ2-1,few,TGTGCCAGCAGTTACGCTAGCGGGACCTACAATGAGCAGTTCTTC,CASSYASGTYNEQFF
TRBD2,TRBV6-5,TRBJ2-2,-,TGTGCCAGCAACGGACTAGCGGCAACTACCGGGGAGCTGTTTTTT,CASNGLAATTGELFF
-,TRBV7-9,TRBJ1-1,-,TGTGCCAGCAGCTTAGCCGGACAGACTGAAGCTTTCTTT,CASSLAGQTEAFF
TRBD1,TRBV27,TRBJ2-2,-,TGTGCCAGCAACATAATGAGGACAGGAAACACCGGGGAGCTGTTTTTT,CASNIMRTGNTGELFF
TRBD1,TRBV20-1,TRBJ2-7,-,TGCAGTGCCAGTAATAAAAACCTCCCGGACAGGGTCTACGAGCAGTACTTC,CSASNKNLPDRVYEQYF
-,TRBV29-1,TRBJ1-1,-,TGCAGCGTACTAGTGGACACTGAAGCTTTCTTT,CSVLVDTEAFF
-,TRBV2,TRBJ1-4,-,TGTGCCAGCAATGGGCAGGGGCGGTCTAATGAAAAACTGTTTTTT,CASNGQGRSNEKLFF
-,TRBV28,TRBJ1-5,-,TGTGCCAGCAGTTTACCCCTAAGCAGGGGCTATCAGCCCCAGCATTTT,CASSLPLSRGYQPQHF
TRBD2,TRBV7-3,TRBJ2-7,-,TGTGCCAGCAGCCCAGGGACTAGCTACGAGCAGTACTTC,CASSPGTSYEQYF
-,TRBV10-3,TRBJ2-7,-,TGTGCCATCAGTGAGCAGTCGTACGAGCAGTACTTC,CAISEQSYEQYF
-,TRBV5-1,TRBJ2-7,-,TGCGCCAGCAGCTTACATCCTATAGTACAGGATCCATACGAGCAGTACTTC,CASSLHPIVQDPYEQYF
TRBD1,TRBV28,TRBJ1-5,-,TGTGCCAGCAGCCGGGACAGGATTAATCAGCCCCAGCATTTT,CASSRDRINQPQHF
TRBD1,TRBV18,TRBJ1-2,-,TGTGCCAGCTCACCGCTGGGTGGACAGGGCAATTATAACTATGGCTACACCTTC,CASSPLGGQGNYNYGYTF
TRBD2,TRBV7-2,TRBJ2-5,-,TGTGCCAGCAGCTTAGATGCGGGAGGGGGAGAGACCCAGTACTTC,CASSLDAGGGETQYF
TRBD1,TRBV28,TRBJ1-4,-,TGTGCCAGCAGTTTCGGACAGGGGAATGAAAAACTGTTTTTT,CASSFGQGNEKLFF
TRBD1,TRBV2,TRBJ2-7,-,TGTGCCAGCAACAGGGGGCTCTCCTACGAGCAGTACTTC,CASNRGLSYEQYF